This T cell receptor (beta chain) derives from a study of cytomegalovirus exposure and HLA in healthy donors. This clone was detected once. The PCR made use of 60 Vbeta and 13 Jbeta primers. Repertoires were generated with immunoSEQ multiplex PCR, while TCRdb's copy carries only in-frame clones and drops some. The data show over 75,000 clones, around 76% seen once. The CDR3 totals 17 residues. With 6 bases removed from V and 8 bases from J, the gap between germline ends came to 26 bases. CDR1 is MDHEN, CDR2 SYDVKM, per germline. Sequenced material: PBMCs. The TCR originated in a middle-aged man in good health and CMV-seropositive. V is TRBV28 and J is TRBJ2-4, with D perhaps TRBD2 (6 bases). CDR3 residues: CASSAYLQVGGKDIQYF. DNA of the CDR3: TGTGCCAGCAGCGCGTATCTACAGGTGGGGGGAAAGGACATTCAGTACTTC. Drawing the rest from reference TRBV28 and TRBJ2-4, the complete variable domain is DVKVTQSSRYLVKRTGEKVFLECVQDMDHENMFWYRQDPGLGLRLIYFSYDVKMKEKGDIPEGYSVSREKKERFSLILESASTNQTSMYLCASSAYLQVGGKDIQYFGAGTRLSVL.